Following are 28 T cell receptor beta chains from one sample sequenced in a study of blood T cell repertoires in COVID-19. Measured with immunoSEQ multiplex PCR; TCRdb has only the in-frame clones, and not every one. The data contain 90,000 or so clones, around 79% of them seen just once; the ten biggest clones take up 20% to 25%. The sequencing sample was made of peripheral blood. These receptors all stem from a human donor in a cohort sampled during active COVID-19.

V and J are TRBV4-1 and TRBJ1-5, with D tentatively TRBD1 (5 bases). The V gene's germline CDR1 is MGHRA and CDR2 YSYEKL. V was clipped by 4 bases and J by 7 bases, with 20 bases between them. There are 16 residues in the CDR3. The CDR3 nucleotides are TGCGCCAGCAGCCGGCCTTTGAGGCAGGGTGACCAGCCCCAGCATTTT. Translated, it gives CASSRPLRQGDQPQHF.

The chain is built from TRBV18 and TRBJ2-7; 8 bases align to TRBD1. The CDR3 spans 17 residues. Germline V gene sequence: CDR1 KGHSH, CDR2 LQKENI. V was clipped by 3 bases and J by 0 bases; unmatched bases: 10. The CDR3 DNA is TGTGCCAGCTCACCTCAGGGGGCACAGTTCGCCTCCTACGAGCAGTACTTC. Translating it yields CASSPQGAQFASYEQYF.

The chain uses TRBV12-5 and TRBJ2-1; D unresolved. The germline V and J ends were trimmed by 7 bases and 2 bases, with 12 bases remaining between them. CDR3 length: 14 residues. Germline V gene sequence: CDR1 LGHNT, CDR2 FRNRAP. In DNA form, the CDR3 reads TGTGCTAGTGCCCCCTCCGGTGCCTACAATGAGCAGTTCTTC. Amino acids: CASAPSGAYNEQFF.

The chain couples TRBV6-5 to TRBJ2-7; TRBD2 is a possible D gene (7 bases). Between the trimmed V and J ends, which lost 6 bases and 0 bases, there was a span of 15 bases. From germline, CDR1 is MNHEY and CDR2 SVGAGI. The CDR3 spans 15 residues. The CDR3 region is CASRRGGADSYEQYF. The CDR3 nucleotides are TGTGCCAGCAGAAGAGGGGGGGCCGACTCCTACGAGCAGTACTTC.

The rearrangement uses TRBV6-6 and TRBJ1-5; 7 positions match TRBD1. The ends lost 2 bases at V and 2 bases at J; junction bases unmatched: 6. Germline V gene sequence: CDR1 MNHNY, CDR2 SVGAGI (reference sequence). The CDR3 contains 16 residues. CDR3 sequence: CASSYPTGTGNQPQHF. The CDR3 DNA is TGTGCCAGCAGTTACCCGACCGGGACAGGCAATCAGCCCCAGCATTTT.

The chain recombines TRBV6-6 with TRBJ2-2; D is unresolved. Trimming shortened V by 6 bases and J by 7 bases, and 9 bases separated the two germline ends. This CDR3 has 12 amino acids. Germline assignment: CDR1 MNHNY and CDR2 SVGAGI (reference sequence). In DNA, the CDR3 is TGTGCCAGCAGCCTAGTCGACGGGGAGCTGTTTTTT. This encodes CASSLVDGELFF.

The CDR3 sequence: CASSDLPGSTDTQYF. The CDR3, as DNA: TGTGCCAGCAGTGACTTACCGGGATCCACAGATACGCAGTATTTT. The gene calls are TRBV6-4 and TRBJ2-3; a possible D gene is TRBD2 (5 bases). The V gene lost 1 base and the J gene lost 2 bases, with 10 bases spanning the gap. Germline CDR1 and CDR2: MRHNA and SNTAGT. This CDR3 is 15 amino acids long.

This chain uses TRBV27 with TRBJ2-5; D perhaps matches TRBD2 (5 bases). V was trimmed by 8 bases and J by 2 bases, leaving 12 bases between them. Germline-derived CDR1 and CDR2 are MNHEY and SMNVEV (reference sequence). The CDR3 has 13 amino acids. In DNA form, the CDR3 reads TGTGCCAGCGGGTTTAGCGAGCAAGAGACCCAGTACTTC. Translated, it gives CASGFSEQETQYF.

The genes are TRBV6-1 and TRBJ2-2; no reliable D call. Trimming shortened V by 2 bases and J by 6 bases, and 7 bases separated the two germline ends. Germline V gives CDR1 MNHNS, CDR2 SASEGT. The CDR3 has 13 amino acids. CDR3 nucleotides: TGTGCCAGCAGTGAACAACAGTCCGGGGAGCTGTTTTTT. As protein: CASSEQQSGELFF.

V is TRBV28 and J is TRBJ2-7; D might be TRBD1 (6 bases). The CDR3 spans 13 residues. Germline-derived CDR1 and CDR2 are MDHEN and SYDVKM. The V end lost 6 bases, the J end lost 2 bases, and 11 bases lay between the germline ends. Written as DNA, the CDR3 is TGTGCCAGCAGCTTTGGACAGACCTACGAGCAGTACTTC. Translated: CASSFGQTYEQYF. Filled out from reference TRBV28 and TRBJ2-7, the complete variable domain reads DVKVTQSSRYLVKRTGEKVFLECVQDMDHENMFWYRQDPGLGLRLIYFSYDVKMKEKGDIPEGYSVSREKKERFSLILESASTNQTSMYLCASSFGQTYEQYFGPGTRLTVT.

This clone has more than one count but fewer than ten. The DNA for the CDR3 is TGTGCCAGCAGCCAAGGACAGACCACAGATACGCAGTATTTT. It codes for CASSQGQTTDTQYF. The V and J genes are TRBV7-3 and TRBJ2-3; TRBD1 is a possible D gene (6 bases). The germline CDR1 and CDR2 sequences are SGHTA and FQGTGA. The CDR3 contains 14 residues. The V and J ends lost 5 bases and 2 bases respectively, with 11 bases between them.

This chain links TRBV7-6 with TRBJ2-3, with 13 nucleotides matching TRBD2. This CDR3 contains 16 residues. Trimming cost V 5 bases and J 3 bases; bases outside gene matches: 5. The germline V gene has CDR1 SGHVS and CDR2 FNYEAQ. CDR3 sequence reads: CASSIAGLAGTDTQYF. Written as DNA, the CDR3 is TGTGCCAGCAGCATCGCGGGACTAGCGGGAACAGATACGCAGTATTTT.

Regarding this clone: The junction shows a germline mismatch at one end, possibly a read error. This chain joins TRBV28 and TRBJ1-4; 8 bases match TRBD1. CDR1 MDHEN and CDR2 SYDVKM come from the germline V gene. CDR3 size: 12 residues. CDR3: CASSLTQDRVVF. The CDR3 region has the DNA TGTGCCAGCAGTTTAACCCAGGACAGGGTGGTTTTT.

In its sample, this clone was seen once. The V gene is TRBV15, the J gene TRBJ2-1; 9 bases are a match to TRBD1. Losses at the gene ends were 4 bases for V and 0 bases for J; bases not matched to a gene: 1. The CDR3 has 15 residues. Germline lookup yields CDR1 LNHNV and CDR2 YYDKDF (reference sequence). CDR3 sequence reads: CATSTTGGSYNEQFF. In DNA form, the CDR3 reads TGTGCCACCAGCACGACAGGGGGCTCCTACAATGAGCAGTTCTTC.

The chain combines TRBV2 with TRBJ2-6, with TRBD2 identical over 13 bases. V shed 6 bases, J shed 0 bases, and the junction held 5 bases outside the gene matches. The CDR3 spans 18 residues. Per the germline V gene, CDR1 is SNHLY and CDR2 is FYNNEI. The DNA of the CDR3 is TGTGCCAGCAGGGCTTGGACTAGCGGGAGCTCTGGGGCCAACGTCCTGACTTTC. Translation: CASRAWTSGSSGANVLTF.

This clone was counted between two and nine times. The CDR3 region has the DNA TGTGCCAGCAGCCGAGACGACACCGGTGAGCAGTTCTTC. Its protein is CASSRDDTGEQFF. The chain carries TRBV5-8 and TRBJ2-1; D remains unclear. This CDR3 comprises 13 residues. Germline CDR1 reads SGHTS; CDR2 reads YDEGEE. Trimming removed 4 bases from V and 9 bases from J, with 14 bases in between.

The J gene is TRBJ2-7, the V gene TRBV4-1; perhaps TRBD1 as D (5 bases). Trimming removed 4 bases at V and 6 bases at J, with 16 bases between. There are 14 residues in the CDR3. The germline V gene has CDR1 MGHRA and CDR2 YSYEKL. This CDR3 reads CASSRSQGLGEQYF. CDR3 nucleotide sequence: TGCGCCAGCAGCCGCAGCCAGGGTCTCGGCGAGCAGTACTTC.

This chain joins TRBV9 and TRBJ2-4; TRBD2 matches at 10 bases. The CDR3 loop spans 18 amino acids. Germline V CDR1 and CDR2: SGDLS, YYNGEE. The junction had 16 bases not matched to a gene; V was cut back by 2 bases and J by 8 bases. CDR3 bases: TGTGCCAGCAGCGTTGGTCCGACTAGCGGGTGGGGAGAAGACATTCAGTACTTC. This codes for CASSVGPTSGWGEDIQYF. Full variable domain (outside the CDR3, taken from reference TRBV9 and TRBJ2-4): DSGVTQTPKHLITATGQRVTLRCSPRSGDLSVYWYQQSLDQGLQFLIQYYNGEERAKGNILERFSAQQFPDLHSELNLSSLELGDSALYFCASSVGPTSGWGEDIQYFGAGTRLSVL.

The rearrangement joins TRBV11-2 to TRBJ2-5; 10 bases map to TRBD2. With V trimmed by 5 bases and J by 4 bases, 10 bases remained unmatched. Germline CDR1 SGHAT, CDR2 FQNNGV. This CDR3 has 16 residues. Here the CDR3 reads CASSRFLAGVGETQYF. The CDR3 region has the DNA TGTGCCAGCAGCCGATTCCTAGCGGGAGTGGGAGAGACCCAGTACTTC.

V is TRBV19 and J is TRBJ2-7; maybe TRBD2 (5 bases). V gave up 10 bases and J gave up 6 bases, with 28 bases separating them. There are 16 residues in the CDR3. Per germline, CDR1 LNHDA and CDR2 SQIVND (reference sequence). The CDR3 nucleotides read TGTGCCACCCGGGGTGGAGCGGCCCTTGGAAGAAGCGAGCAGTACTTC. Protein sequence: CATRGGAALGRSEQYF.

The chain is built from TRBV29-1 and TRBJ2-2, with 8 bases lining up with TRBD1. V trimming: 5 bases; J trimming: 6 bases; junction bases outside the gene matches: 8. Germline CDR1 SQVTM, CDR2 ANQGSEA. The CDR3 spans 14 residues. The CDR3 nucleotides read TGCAGCGTTTCCCGGACAGGGCGGGCCGGGGAGCTGTTTTTT. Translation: CSVSRTGRAGELFF.

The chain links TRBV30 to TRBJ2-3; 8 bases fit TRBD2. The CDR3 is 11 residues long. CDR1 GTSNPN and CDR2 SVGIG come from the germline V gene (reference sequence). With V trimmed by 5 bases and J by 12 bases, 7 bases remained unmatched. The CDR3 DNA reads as TGTGCCTGGGAGAGACTAGCGCCTCAGTATTTT. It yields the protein CAWERLAPQYF.

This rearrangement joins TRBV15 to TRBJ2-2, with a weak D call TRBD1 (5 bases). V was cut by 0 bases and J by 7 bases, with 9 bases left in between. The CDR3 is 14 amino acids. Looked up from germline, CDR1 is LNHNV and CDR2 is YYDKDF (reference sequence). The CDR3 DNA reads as TGTGCCACCAGCAGAGAGAACACAGGCGGGGAGCTGTTTTTT. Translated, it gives CATSRENTGGELFF.

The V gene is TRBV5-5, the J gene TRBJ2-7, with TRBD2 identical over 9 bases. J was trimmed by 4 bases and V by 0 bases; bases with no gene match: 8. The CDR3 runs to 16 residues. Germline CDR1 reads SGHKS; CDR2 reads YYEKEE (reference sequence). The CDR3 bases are TGTGCCAGCAGCTTGGATTGGAGTAGCGGGAGTTACGAGCAGTACTTC. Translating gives CASSLDWSSGSYEQYF.

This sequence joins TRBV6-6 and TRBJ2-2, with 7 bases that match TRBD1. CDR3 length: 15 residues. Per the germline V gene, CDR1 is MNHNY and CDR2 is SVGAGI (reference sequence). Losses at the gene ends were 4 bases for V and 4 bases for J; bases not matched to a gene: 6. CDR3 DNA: TGTGCCAGCAGTTCCCGACAGGGTAGCACCGGGGAGCTGTTTTTT. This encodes CASSSRQGSTGELFF.

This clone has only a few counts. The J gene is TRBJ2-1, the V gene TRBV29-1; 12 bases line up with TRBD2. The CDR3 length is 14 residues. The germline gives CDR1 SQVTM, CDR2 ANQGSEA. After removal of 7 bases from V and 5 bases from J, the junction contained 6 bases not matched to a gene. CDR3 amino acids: CSGRTSGNNNEQFF. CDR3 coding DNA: TGCAGCGGACGGACTAGCGGGAATAACAATGAGCAGTTCTTC.

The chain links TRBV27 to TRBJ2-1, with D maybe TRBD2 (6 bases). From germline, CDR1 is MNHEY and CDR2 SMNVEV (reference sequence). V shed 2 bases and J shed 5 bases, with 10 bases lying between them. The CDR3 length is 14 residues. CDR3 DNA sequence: TGTGCCAGCAGTTTACTGGGGAGGAACAATGAGCAGTTCTTC. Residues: CASSLLGRNNEQFF.

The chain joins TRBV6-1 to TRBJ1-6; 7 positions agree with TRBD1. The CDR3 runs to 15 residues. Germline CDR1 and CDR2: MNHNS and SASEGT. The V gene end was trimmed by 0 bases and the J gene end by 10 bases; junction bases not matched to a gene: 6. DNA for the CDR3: TGTGCCAGCAGTGAAGCGACAGGGCCTAGGTCACCCCTCCACTTT. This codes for CASSEATGPRSPLHF.